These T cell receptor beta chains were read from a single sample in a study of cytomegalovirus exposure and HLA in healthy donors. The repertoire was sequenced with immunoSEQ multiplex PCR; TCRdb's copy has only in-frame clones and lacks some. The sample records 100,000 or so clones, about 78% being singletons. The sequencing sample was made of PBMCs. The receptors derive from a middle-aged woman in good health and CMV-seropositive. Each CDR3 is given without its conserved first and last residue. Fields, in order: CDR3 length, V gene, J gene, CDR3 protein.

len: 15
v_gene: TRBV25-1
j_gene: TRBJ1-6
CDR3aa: ASSESGTGGYNSPLH

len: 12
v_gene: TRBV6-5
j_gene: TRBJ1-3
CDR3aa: ASSYTASGNTIY

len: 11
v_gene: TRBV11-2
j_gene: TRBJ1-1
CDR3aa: ASSRQGNTEAF

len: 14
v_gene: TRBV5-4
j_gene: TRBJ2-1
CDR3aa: ASSLDSGFSYNEQF

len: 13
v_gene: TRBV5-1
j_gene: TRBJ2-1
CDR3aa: ASSTGLSLYNEQF

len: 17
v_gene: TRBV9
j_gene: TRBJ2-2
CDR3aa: ASSLRPGTGAMGTGELF

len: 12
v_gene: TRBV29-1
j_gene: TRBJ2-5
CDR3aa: SVDRLREQETQY

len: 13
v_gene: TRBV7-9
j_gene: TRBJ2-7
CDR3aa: ASSLVSGGIYEQY

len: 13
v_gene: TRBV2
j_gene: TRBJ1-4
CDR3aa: ASRRSAATNEKLF

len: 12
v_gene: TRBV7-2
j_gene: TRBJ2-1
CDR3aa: ASSLGLETMVGF

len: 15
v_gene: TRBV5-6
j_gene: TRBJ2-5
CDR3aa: ASSLVSGRGGKETQY

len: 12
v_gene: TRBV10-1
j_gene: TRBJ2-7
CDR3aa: ASSDRQNPYEQY

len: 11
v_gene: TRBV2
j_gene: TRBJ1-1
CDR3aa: ASVSTGRAEAF

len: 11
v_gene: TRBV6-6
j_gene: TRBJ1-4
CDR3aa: ASSKTAYEKLF

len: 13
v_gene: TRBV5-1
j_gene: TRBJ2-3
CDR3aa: ASSVPGQVTDTQY

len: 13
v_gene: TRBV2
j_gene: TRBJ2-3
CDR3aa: ASSRGQPSTDTQY

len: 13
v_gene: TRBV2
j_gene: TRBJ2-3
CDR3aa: ASSLGLATADTQY

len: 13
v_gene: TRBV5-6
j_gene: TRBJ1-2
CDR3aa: ASSLGDRVYYGYT

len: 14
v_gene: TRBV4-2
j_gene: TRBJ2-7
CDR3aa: ASSQILAGGDYEQY

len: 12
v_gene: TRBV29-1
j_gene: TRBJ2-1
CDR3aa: SWGRADFYNEQF

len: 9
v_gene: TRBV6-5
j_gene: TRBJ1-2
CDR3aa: ASSRDDGYT

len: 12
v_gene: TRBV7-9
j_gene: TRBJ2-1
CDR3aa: ASSLAGWANEQF